The 21 T cell receptor beta chains listed next were all sequenced from one sample in a study of cytomegalovirus exposure and HLA in healthy donors. The PCR ran on 60 Vbeta and 13 Jbeta primers. Here immunoSEQ multiplex PCR was the method, and the copy in TCRdb shows in-frame clones only, minus some. The sample consists of under 300,000 clones, 84% of them appearing once. Sample: PBMCs. All receptors come from a woman in her thirties or forties in good health and CMV-seropositive.

V usage is TRBV5-1 and J usage is TRBJ1-6; D not resolved. The CDR3 extends over 12 amino acids. Germline CDR1 reads SGHRS; CDR2 reads YFSETQ. Trimming cost V 4 bases and J 7 bases, with 6 bases left between them. The CDR3 sequence: CASSRENSPLHF. The DNA of the CDR3 is TGCGCCAGCAGCCGGGAGAATTCACCCCTCCACTTT.

The gene calls are TRBV6-5 and TRBJ2-2; 10 bases match TRBD1. V was pared by 10 bases and J by 6 bases, with 8 bases of the junction left unmatched. Germline lookup yields CDR1 MNHEY and CDR2 SVGAGI. This CDR3 spans 14 amino acids. In DNA form, the CDR3 reads TGTGCCACCCAAAGACAGGGGGCCGCCGGGGAGCTGTTTTTT. It codes for CATQRQGAAGELFF.

The V and J genes are TRBV7-3 and TRBJ2-7, with D perhaps TRBD2 (5 bases). This CDR3 has 14 amino acids. V was shortened by 5 bases and J by 0 bases, with 11 bases between the two germline ends. In germline, CDR1 is SGHTA, CDR2 FQGTGA. CDR3: CASSPSTNSYEQYF. CDR3 nucleotides: TGTGCCAGCAGCCCCTCGACTAACTCCTACGAGCAGTACTTC.

V and J are TRBV7-9 and TRBJ1-3; a weak D match, TRBD1 (5 bases). The CDR3 spans 14 residues. V was pared by 4 bases and J by 6 bases, with 13 bases between. The germline V gene has CDR1 SEHNR and CDR2 FQNEAQ (reference sequence). The CDR3 region is CASSWEGFLNTIYF. The CDR3 DNA reads TGTGCCAGCAGCTGGGAGGGGTTCTTAAACACCATATATTTT.

The V and J genes are TRBV6-6 and TRBJ2-7; tentative D call: TRBD2 (6 bases). V lost 5 bases to trimming and J lost 3 bases, with 8 bases between them. CDR1 is MNHNY, CDR2 SVGAGI, per germline (reference sequence). The CDR3 contains 12 residues. The CDR3 DNA reads TGTGCCAGCAGTCACGGGGGCTACGAGCAGTACTTC. Protein product: CASSHGGYEQYF.

This sequence joins TRBV19 and TRBJ1-3; D remains ambiguous. The V and J ends lost 7 bases and 2 bases respectively, with 15 bases between them. Germline CDR1 reads LNHDA; CDR2 reads SQIVND (reference sequence). This CDR3 region has 15 residues. Here the CDR3 reads CASTPGGGPGNTIYF. In DNA form, the CDR3 reads TGTGCCAGTACCCCCGGTGGTGGTCCTGGAAACACCATATATTTT.

This chain links TRBV15 with TRBJ2-1; D is unclear. The V gene lost 1 base and the J gene lost 0 bases, with 10 bases spanning the gap. Germline CDR1 is LNHNV and CDR2 is YYDKDF (reference sequence). The CDR3 length is 16 residues. The CDR3 reads CATSRVVAGSYNEQFF. DNA for the CDR3: TGTGCCACCAGCAGAGTTGTGGCAGGCTCCTACAATGAGCAGTTCTTC.

The chain recombines TRBV5-1 with TRBJ2-7; possible D gene TRBD2, 6 bases. Trimming left V 0 bases short and J 3 bases short, with 7 bases between. The CDR3 is made up of 13 amino acids. The germline CDR1 and CDR2 sequences are SGHRS and YFSETQ. CDR3: CASSLVGGYEQYF. The CDR3 DNA sequence: TGCGCCAGCAGCTTGGTGGGGGGCTACGAGCAGTACTTC. The variable domain in full, completed from reference TRBV5-1 and TRBJ2-7, reads KAGVTQTPRYLIKTRGQQVTLSCSPISGHRSVSWYQQTPGQGLQFLFEYFSETQRNKGNFPGRFSGRQFSNSRSEMNVSTLELGDSALYLCASSLVGGYEQYFGPGTRLTVT.

The V call is TRBV28, the J call TRBJ1-4; 7 bases fit TRBD1. Germline CDR1 reads MDHEN; CDR2 reads SYDVKM. The CDR3 contains 14 residues. V shed 2 bases, J shed 10 bases, and the junction held 7 bases outside the gene matches. The CDR3 DNA sequence: TGTGCCAGCAGTTTACAGGGGGGAGATGGAAAACTGTTTTTT. Its protein is CASSLQGGDGKLFF.

This clone was detected only a few times. CDR3: CASSYAGTGNGNTIYF. CDR3 coding DNA: TGTGCCAGCAGCTACGCCGGGACAGGCAATGGAAACACCATATATTTT. The chain employs TRBV7-8 and TRBJ1-3; 8 positions match TRBD1. The CDR3 runs 16 residues. The germline gives CDR1 SGHVS, CDR2 FQNEAQ. Trimming removed 4 bases from V and 3 bases from J; junction bases left unmatched: 8. Full variable domain (remainder filled in from reference TRBV7-8 and TRBJ1-3): GAGVSQSPRYKVAKRGQDVALRCDPISGHVSLFWYQQALGQGPEFLTYFQNEAQLDKSGLPSDRFFAERPEGSVSTLKIQRTQQEDSAVYLCASSYAGTGNGNTIYFGEGSWLTVV.

This clone showed up just a few times. The genes are TRBV6-6 and TRBJ1-1, with TRBD1 matching 7 bases. Germline loops: CDR1 MNHNY, CDR2 SVGAGI (reference sequence). The CDR3 has 12 residues. J gave up 1 base and V 7 bases, and 0 bases lay outside the gene matches. The CDR3 nucleotides read TGTGCCAGCAAGGGGGCGAACACTGAAGCTTTCTTT. Its translation is CASKGANTEAFF.

This rearrangement joins TRBV4-1 to TRBJ2-5; D gene uncertain. V shed 0 bases and J shed 2 bases, with 10 bases lying between them. The CDR3 has 15 residues. CDR1 and CDR2 from the germline V gene are MGHRA and YSYEKL. The CDR3 here is CASSQDAGQQETQYF. The CDR3 nucleotides are TGCGCCAGCAGCCAAGATGCAGGCCAACAAGAGACCCAGTACTTC.

The chain recombines TRBV9 with TRBJ2-7; TRBD2 might be the D (6 bases). The CDR3 runs to 13 residues. CDR1 SGDLS and CDR2 YYNGEE come from the germline V gene. With 4 bases removed from V and 9 bases from J, the gap between germline ends came to 17 bases. CDR3 region: CASSPRLGAGQYF. The CDR3 DNA sequence: TGTGCCAGCAGCCCTAGACTCGGAGCGGGGCAGTACTTC.

The CDR3, as DNA: TGTGCCAGCAAGAGACAGGGTACTAATGAAAAACTGTTTTTT. Its protein is CASKRQGTNEKLFF. This chain uses TRBV2 with TRBJ1-4; 7 bases fit TRBD1. The germline gives CDR1 SNHLY, CDR2 FYNNEI. Trimming took 7 bases from V and 2 from J; bases not matched to a gene: 4. The CDR3 is 14 residues long.

This chain links TRBV9 with TRBJ2-1; a weak D match, TRBD2 (6 bases). The CDR3 runs 12 residues. Between the trimmed V and J ends, which lost 5 bases and 6 bases, there was a span of 9 bases. Germline V CDR1 and CDR2: SGDLS, YYNGEE. DNA of the CDR3: TGTGCCAGCAGGGGAGGATCCAATGAGCAGTTCTTC. This encodes CASRGGSNEQFF.

The rearrangement joins TRBV5-1 to TRBJ2-7, with 14 bases fitting TRBD2. This CDR3 contains 15 residues. Losses at the gene ends were 0 bases for V and 6 bases for J; bases not matched to a gene: 2. The germline V gene has CDR1 SGHRS and CDR2 YFSETQ. CDR3 residues: CASSLAGLAGVEQYF. CDR3 bases: TGCGCCAGCAGCTTGGCGGGACTAGCGGGAGTCGAGCAGTACTTC. The complete variable domain, with remaining parts taken from reference TRBV5-1 and TRBJ2-7, reads KAGVTQTPRYLIKTRGQQVTLSCSPISGHRSVSWYQQTPGQGLQFLFEYFSETQRNKGNFPGRFSGRQFSNSRSEMNVSTLELGDSALYLCASSLAGLAGVEQYFGPGTRLTVT.

The V call is TRBV30, the J call TRBJ2-1; TRBD2 agrees at 10 bases. After removal of 4 bases from V and 1 base from J, the junction contained 4 bases not matched to a gene. Germline CDR1 GTSNPN, CDR2 SVGIG (reference sequence). This CDR3 contains 15 residues. The CDR3, as DNA: TGTGCCTGGACGATAGCGGGAGGTTCCTACAATGAGCAGTTCTTC. As protein: CAWTIAGGSYNEQFF.

CDR3 amino acids: CASSDLGANEQFF. The DNA of the CDR3 is TGTGCCAGCAGCGACCTCGGAGCCAATGAGCAGTTCTTC. V usage is TRBV5-5 and J usage is TRBJ2-1; D call uncertain. Germline CDR1 SGHKS, CDR2 YYEKEE (reference sequence). Trimming removed 4 bases at V and 6 bases at J, with 11 bases between. This CDR3 contains 13 residues.

The chain links TRBV7-2 to TRBJ1-5; 7 positions match TRBD1. J was trimmed by 1 base and V by 1 base; bases with no gene match: 4. The CDR3 has 16 amino acids. Germline V gives CDR1 SGHTA, CDR2 FQGNSA. Written as DNA, the CDR3 is TGTGCCAGCAGCTTAGGGAGGGGGCCGAGCAATCAGCCCCAGCATTTT. This translates into CASSLGRGPSNQPQHF.

V usage is TRBV19 and J usage is TRBJ1-1; D perhaps matches TRBD1 (6 bases). The V end lost 6 bases, the J end lost 7 bases, and 15 bases lay between the germline ends. This CDR3 has 13 residues. Germline lookup yields CDR1 LNHDA and CDR2 SQIVND (reference sequence). The CDR3 spells CASRIRGGSEAFF. The CDR3, as DNA: TGTGCCAGTAGGATTAGGGGGGGCAGTGAAGCTTTCTTT.

This chain links TRBV2 with TRBJ1-6, with 7 bases fitting TRBD1. Trimming removed 6 bases from V and 10 bases from J; junction bases left unmatched: 6. The CDR3 totals 13 residues. Germline CDR1 reads SNHLY; CDR2 reads FYNNEI. The CDR3 protein is CASRDRKGSPLHF. CDR3 sequence (DNA): TGTGCCAGCAGGGACAGGAAAGGGTCACCCCTCCACTTT.